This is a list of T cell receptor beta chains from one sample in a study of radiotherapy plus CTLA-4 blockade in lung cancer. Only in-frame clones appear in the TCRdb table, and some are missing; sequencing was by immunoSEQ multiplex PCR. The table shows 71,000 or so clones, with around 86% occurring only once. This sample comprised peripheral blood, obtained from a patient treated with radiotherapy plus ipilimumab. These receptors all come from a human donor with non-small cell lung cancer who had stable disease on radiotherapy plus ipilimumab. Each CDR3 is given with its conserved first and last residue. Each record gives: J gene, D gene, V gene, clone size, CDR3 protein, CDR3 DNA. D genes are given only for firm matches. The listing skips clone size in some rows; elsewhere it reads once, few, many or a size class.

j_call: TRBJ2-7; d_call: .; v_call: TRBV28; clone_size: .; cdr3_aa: CASSRRGVGYEQYF; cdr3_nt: TGTGCCAGCAGTCGCAGGGGTGTAGGGTACGAGCAGTACTTC
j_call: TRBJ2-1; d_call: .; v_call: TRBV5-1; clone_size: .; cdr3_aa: CASSWDSPLNEQFF; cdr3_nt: TGCGCCAGCAGCTGGGATTCACCGCTTAATGAGCAGTTCTTC
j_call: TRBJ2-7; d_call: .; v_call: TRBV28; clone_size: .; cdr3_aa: CASSSPPGYEQYF; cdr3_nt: TGTGCCAGCAGTTCTCCCCCCGGGTACGAGCAGTACTTC
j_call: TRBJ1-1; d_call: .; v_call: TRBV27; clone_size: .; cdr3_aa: CASIAWGGNTEAFF; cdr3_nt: TGTGCCAGCATCGCGTGGGGGGGGAACACTGAAGCTTTCTTT
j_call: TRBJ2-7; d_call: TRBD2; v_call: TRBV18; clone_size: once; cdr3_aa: CASSLLAGGDEQYF; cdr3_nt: TGTGCCAGCTCACTACTAGCGGGAGGCGACGAGCAGTACTTC
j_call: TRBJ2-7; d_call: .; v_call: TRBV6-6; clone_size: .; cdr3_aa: CASLDRTTGEQYF; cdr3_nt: TGTGCCAGCCTGGACCGTACCACGGGGGAGCAGTACTTC
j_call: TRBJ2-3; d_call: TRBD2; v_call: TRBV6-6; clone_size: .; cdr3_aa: CASSRDYTDTQYF; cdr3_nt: TGTGCCAGCAGCAGGGACTACACAGATACGCAGTATTTT
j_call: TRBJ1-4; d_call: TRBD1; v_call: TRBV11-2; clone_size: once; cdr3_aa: CASSPTGGNEKLFF; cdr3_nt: TGTGCCAGCAGCCCGACAGGGGGTAATGAAAAACTGTTTTTT
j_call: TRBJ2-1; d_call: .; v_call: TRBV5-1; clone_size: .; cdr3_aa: CASSEDKAYNEQFF; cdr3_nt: TGCGCCAGCAGCGAGGACAAGGCTTACAATGAGCAGTTCTTC
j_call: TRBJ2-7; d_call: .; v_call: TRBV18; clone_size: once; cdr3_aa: CASSPPVLFSYEQYF; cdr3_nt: TGTGCCAGCTCACCACCGGTGCTATTCTCCTACGAGCAGTACTTC
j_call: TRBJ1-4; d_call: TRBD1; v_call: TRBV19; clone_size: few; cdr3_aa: CASSGQANEKLFF; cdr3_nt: TGTGCCAGTAGTGGACAGGCTAATGAAAAACTGTTTTTT
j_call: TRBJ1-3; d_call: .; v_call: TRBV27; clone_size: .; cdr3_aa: CASGGRIGNTIYF; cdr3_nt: TGTGCCAGCGGGGGACGGATAGGAAACACCATATATTTT
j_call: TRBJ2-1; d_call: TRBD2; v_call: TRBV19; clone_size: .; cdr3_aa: CASSMAGLAGEGFF; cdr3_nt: TGTGCCAGTAGTATGGCGGGACTAGCGGGAGAAGGGTTCTTC
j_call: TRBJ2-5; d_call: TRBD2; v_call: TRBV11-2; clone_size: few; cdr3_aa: CASSRTSTAETQYF; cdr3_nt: TGTGCCAGCAGCCGGACTAGCACGGCCGAGACCCAGTACTTC
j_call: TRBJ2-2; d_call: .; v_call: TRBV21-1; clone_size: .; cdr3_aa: CASSKAGWDGELFF; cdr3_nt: TGTGCCAGCAGCAAGGCCGGATGGGACGGGGAGCTGTTTTTT
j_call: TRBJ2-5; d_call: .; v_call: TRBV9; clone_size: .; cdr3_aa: CASSALGQETQYF; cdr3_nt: TGTGCCAGCAGCGCGCTAGGACAAGAGACCCAGTACTTC
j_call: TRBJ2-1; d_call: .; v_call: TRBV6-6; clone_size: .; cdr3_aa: CASRNRVMNEQFF; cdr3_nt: TGTGCCAGCAGAAACAGGGTCATGAATGAGCAGTTCTTC
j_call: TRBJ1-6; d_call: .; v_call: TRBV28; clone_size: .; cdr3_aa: CASSFGRSNSPLHF; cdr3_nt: TGTGCCAGCAGTTTTGGCAGGAGTAATTCACCCCTCCACTTT
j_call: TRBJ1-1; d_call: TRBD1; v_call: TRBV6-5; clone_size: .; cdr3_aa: CASSYGQGANTEAFF; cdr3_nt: TGTGCCAGCAGTTACGGACAGGGGGCCAACACTGAAGCTTTCTTT
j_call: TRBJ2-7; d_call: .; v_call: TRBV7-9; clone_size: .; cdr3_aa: CASSIGIPYEQYF; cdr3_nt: TGTGCCAGCAGCATCGGAATTCCCTACGAGCAGTACTTC
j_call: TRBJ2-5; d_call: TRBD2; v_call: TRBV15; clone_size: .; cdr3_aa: CATEDGLAGERGQETQYF; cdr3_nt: TGTGCCACGGAGGATGGACTAGCGGGAGAAAGGGGCCAAGAGACCCAGTACTTC
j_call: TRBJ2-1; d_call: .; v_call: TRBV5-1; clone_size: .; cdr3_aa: CASSLGLAGQGGEQFF; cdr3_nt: TGCGCCAGCAGCTTGGGACTAGCGGGACAGGGGGGTGAGCAGTTCTTC
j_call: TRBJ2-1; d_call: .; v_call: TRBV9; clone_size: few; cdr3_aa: CASSVEGRGGEQFF; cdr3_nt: TGTGCCAGCAGCGTAGAAGGGCGGGGCGGGGAGCAGTTCTTC
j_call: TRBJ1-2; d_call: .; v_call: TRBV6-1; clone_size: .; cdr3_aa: CASSDGAYGYTF; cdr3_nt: TGTGCCAGCAGTGACGGGGCCTATGGCTACACCTTC
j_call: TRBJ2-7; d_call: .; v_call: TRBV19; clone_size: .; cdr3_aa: CASKRRGESSYEQYF; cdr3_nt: TGTGCCAGTAAGAGGCGTGGGGAGAGCTCCTACGAGCAGTACTTC
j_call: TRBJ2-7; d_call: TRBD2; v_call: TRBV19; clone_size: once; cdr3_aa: CASSIAGSSGRLLTYEQYF; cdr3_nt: TGTGCCAGTAGTATAGCCGGGTCTAGCGGGAGGCTTTTAACCTACGAGCAGTACTTC
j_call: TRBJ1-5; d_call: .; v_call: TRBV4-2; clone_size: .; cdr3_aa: CASSPTKGSNQPQHF; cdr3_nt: TGTGCCAGCAGCCCCACTAAGGGTAGCAATCAGCCCCAGCATTTT
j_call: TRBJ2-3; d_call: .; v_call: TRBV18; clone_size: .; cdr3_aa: CASSPRRDTQYF; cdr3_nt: TGTGCCAGCTCACCACGTCGAGATACGCAGTATTTT
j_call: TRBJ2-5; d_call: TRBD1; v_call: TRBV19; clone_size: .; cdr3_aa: CASSLGQGKETQYF; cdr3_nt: TGTGCCAGTAGTCTCGGACAGGGAAAAGAGACCCAGTACTTC
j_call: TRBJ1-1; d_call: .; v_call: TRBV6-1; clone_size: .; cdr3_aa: CASRRLRDTEAFF; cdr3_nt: TGTGCCAGCAGGAGATTAAGGGACACTGAAGCTTTCTTT
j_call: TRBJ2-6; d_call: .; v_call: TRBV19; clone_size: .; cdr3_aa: CASNGPFPGANVLTF; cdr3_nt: TGTGCCAGTAACGGACCCTTCCCTGGGGCCAACGTCCTGACTTTC
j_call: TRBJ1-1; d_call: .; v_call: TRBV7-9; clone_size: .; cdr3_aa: CASSSIPGAEAFF; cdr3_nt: TGTGCCAGCAGCTCAATCCCCGGGGCCGAAGCTTTCTTT
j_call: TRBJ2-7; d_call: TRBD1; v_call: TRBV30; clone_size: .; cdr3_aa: CARCVDRVKQGAHEQYF; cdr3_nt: TGTGCTCGGTGCGTGGACAGGGTAAAACAGGGCGCCCACGAGCAGTACTTC
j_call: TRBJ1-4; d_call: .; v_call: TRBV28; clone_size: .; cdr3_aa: CASWNRQGKLFF; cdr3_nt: TGTGCCAGCTGGAACCGTCAGGGAAAACTGTTTTTT
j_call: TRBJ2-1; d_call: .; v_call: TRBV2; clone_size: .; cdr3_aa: CASSERSWGAAEQFF; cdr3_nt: TGTGCCAGCAGTGAAAGATCTTGGGGGGCAGCTGAGCAGTTCTTC
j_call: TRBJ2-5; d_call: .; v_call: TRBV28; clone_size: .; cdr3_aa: CASCIRGETQYF; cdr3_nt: TGTGCCAGCTGTATTCGAGGGGAGACCCAGTACTTC
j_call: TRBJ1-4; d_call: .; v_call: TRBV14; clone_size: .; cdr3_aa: CASSQDFPSNEKLFF; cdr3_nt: TGTGCCAGCAGCCAAGATTTCCCATCTAATGAAAAACTGTTTTTT
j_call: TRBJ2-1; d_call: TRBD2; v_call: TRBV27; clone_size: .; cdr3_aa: CASSWTSGRAEQFF; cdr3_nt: TGTGCCAGCAGTTGGACTAGCGGGAGAGCTGAGCAGTTCTTC
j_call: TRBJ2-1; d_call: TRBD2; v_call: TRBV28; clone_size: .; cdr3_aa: CASSLEGRTSGSYEQFF; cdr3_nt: TGTGCCAGCAGTTTAGAGGGACGGACTAGCGGGAGTTATGAGCAGTTCTTC
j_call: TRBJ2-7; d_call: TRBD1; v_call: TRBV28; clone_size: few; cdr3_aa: CASRGTGGVEQYF; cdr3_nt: TGTGCCAGCAGGGGGACAGGGGGCGTCGAGCAGTACTTC
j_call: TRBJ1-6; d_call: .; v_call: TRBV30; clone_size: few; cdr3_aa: CAWSVTRDPSYNSPLHF; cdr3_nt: TGTGCCTGGAGTGTCACGAGGGACCCCTCCTATAATTCACCCCTCCACTTT
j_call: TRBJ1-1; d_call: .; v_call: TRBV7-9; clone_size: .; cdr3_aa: CGGEVNTEAFF; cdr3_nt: TGTGGAGGGGAGGTGAACACTGAAGCTTTCTTT
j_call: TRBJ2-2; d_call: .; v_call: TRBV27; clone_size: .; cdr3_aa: CASSLRGQTGELFF; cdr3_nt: TGTGCCAGCAGTTTACGGGGGCAGACCGGGGAGCTGTTTTTT
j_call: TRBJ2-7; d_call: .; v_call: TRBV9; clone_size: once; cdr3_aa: CASSVDFGVNEQYF; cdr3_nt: TGTGCCAGCAGCGTAGATTTTGGGGTGAACGAGCAGTACTTC
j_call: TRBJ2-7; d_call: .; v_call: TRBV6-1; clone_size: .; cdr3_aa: CASSENQGTRRYEQYF; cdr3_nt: TGTGCCAGCAGTGAGAACCAGGGGACTCGGAGGTACGAGCAGTACTTC
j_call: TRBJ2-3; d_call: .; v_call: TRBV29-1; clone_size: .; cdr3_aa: CSVAGPSADTQYF; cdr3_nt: TGCAGCGTTGCAGGACCATCAGCAGATACGCAGTATTTT
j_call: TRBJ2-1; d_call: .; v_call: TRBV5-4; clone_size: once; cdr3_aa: CASSLSARPEHFF; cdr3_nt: TGTGCCAGCAGCTTGTCAGCCAGGCCAGAACATTTCTTC
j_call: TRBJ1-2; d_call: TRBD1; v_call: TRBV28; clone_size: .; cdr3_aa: CASSRSGTGRSYTGYTF; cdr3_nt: TGTGCCAGCAGTAGATCCGGGACAGGGAGGTCTTACACCGGCTACACCTTC
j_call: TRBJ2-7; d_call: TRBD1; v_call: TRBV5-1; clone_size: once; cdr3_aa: CASSTGTGVVEQYF; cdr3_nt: TGCGCCAGCAGCACCGGGACAGGGGTAGTTGAGCAGTACTTC
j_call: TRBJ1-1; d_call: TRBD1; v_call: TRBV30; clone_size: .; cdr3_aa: CAWSPGRGTEAFF; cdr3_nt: TGTGCCTGGAGTCCGGGCAGGGGGACTGAAGCTTTCTTT
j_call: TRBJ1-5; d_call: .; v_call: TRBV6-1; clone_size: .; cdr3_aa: CASSGGFQPQHF; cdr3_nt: TGTGCCAGCAGTGGGGGCTTTCAGCCCCAGCATTTT
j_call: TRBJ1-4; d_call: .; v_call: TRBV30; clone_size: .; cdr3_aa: CAWSGHGGSEKLFF; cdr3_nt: TGTGCCTGGAGCGGGCACGGGGGTAGTGAAAAACTGTTTTTT
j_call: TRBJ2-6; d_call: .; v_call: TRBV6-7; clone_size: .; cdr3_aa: CASSYSEVPGPGANVLTF; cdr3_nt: TGTGCCAGCAGTTACTCGGAAGTGCCGGGTCCTGGGGCCAACGTCCTGACTTTC
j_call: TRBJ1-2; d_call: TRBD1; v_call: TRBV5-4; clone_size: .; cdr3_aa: CASRRDRASYGYTF; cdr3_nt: TGTGCCAGCAGACGGGACAGGGCCTCTTATGGCTACACCTTC